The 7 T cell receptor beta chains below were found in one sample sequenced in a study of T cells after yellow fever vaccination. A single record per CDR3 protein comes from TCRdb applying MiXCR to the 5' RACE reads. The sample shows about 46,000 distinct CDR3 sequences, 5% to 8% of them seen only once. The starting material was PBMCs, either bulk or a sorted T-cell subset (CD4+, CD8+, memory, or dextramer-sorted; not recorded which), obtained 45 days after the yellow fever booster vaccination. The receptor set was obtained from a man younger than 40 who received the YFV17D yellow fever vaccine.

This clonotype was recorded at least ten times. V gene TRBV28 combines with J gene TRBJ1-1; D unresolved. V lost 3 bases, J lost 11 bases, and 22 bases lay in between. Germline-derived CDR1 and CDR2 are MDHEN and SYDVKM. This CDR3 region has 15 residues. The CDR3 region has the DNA TGTGCCAGCAGTTTTCCTGTTCGTGGGAGAGGTCGGGCTTTCTTT. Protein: CASSFPVRGRGRAFF. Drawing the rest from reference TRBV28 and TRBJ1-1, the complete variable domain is DVKVTQSSRYLVKRTGEKVFLECVQDMDHENMFWYRQDPGLGLRLIYFSYDVKMKEKGDIPEGYSVSREKKERFSLILESASTNQTSMYLCASSFPVRGRGRAFFGQGTRLTVV.

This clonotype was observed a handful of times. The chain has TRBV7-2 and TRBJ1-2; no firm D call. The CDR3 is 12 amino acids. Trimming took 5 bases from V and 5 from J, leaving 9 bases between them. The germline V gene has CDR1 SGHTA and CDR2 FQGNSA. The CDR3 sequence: CASSDPDYGYTF. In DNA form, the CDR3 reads TGTGCCAGCAGCGACCCAGATTATGGCTACACCTTC.

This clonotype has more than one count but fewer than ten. The CDR3 sequence is CASSQDPQGWDIQYF. DNA of the CDR3: TGCGCCAGCAGCCAAGACCCACAGGGTTGGGACATTCAGTACTTC. V gene TRBV4-3 combines with J gene TRBJ2-4, with D maybe TRBD1 (6 bases). This CDR3 region has 15 residues. Germline values: CDR1 LGHNA, CDR2 YSLEER. Trimming removed 0 bases from V and 8 bases from J, with 14 bases in between.

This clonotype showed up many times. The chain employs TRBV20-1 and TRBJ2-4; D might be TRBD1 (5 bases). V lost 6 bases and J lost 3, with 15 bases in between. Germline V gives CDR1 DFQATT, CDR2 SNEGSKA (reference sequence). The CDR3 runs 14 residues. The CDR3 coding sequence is TGCAGTGCCGTCCTCCTTCAGGGCAAAAACATTCAGTACTTC. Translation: CSAVLLQGKNIQYF.

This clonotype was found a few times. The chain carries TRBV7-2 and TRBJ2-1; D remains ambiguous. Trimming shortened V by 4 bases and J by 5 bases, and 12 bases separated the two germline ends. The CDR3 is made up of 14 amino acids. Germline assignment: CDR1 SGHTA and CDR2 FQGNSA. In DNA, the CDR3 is TGTGCCAGCAGCTACGAAACAACTAACAATGAGCAGTTCTTC. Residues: CASSYETTNNEQFF.

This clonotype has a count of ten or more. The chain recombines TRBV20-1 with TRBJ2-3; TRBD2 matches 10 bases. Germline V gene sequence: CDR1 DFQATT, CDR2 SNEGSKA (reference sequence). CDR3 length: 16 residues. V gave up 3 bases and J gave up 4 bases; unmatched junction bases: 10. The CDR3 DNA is TGCAGTGCTAGTCCTCGACTAGCGGGTGCTCCAGATACGCAGTATTTT. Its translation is CSASPRLAGAPDTQYF.

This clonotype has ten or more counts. CDR3 loop: CASSSGLAGGWTYEQYF. CDR3 in DNA: TGTGCCAGCAGCTCGGGACTAGCGGGAGGCTGGACCTACGAGCAGTACTTC. The V gene is TRBV5-5, the J gene TRBJ2-7; TRBD2 matches at 15 bases. J gave up 2 bases and V 3 bases, and 6 bases lay outside the gene matches. The CDR3 has 17 residues. Germline-derived CDR1 and CDR2 are SGHKS and YYEKEE (reference sequence).